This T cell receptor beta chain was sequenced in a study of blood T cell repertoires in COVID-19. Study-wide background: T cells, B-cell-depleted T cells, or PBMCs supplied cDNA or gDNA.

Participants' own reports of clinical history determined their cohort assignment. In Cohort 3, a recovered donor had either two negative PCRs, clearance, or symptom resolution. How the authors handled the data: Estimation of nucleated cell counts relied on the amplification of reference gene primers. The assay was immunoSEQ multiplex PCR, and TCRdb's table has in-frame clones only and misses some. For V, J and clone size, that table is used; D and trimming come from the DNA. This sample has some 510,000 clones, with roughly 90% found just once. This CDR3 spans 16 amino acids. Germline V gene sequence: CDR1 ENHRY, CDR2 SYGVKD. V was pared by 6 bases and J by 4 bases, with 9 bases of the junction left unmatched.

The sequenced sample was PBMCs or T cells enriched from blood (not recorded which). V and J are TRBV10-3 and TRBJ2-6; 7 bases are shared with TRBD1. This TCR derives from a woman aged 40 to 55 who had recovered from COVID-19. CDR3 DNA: TGTGCCATCAGACACGCACAGGGGATCGGGGCCAACGTCCTGACTTTC. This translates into CAIRHAQGIGANVLTF.